These T cell receptor beta chains were read from a single sample in a study of vaccination and CD4 T cells after COVID-19. TCRdb ran MiXCR on the PCR reads and lists one entry per CDR3 protein. The table has 4,800 or so distinct CDR3 sequences, around four fifths seen once; the top ten hold 18%. No antigen has been assigned to these receptors. Sequences were obtained from CD4+ T cells from blood, cultured in vitro. The source is a human donor who had recovered from COVID-19. The CDR3 runs from the conserved cysteine through the conserved F or W. The D gene is left open where the match is weak. Some rows mark clone size as missing; the rest say once, few, many or name a class of expanded clone.

D	J	V	size	CDR3	DNA
NA	TRBJ1-5	TRBV6-1	NA	CASSERQAEGQPQHF	TGTGCCAGCAGTGAACGACAGGCGGAAGGTCAGCCCCAGCATTTT
TRBD1	TRBJ2-7	TRBV9	NA	CASSLSPGQVHEQYF	TGTGCCAGCAGCCTCTCCCCGGGACAGGTCCACGAGCAGTACTTC
NA	TRBJ1-1	TRBV7-2	NA	CASSLEVPFTAFF	TGTGCCAGCAGCTTAGAGGTCCCATTTACAGCTTTCTTT
NA	TRBJ2-2	TRBV7-8	NA	CASSPRRAGELFF	TGTGCCAGCAGTCCCCGCAGAGCCGGGGAGCTGTTTTTT
TRBD1	TRBJ1-2	TRBV12-3/TRBV12-4	NA	CASRRTGMDYGYTF	TGTGCCAGCAGACGGACAGGGATGGACTATGGCTACACCTTC
TRBD1	TRBJ1-1	TRBV5-1	NA	CASSIGQGGVAFF	TGCGCCAGCAGCATCGGACAGGGTGGAGTAGCTTTCTTT
TRBD1	TRBJ1-2	TRBV2	NA	CASSLDRVGHGYTF	TGTGCCAGCAGTCTGGACAGGGTGGGTCATGGCTACACCTTC
NA	TRBJ2-7	TRBV9	NA	CASSVGQTYEQYF	TGTGCCAGCAGCGTAGGGCAGACCTACGAGCAGTACTTC
TRBD2	TRBJ2-7	TRBV7-2	NA	CASQVAGGPRHEQYF	TGTGCCAGCCAAGTAGCGGGGGGGCCTCGTCACGAGCAGTACTTC
NA	TRBJ1-2	TRBV19	NA	CASTPDRGRTTNYGYTF	TGTGCCAGTACCCCTGATCGGGGCAGGACGACGAACTATGGCTACACCTTC
NA	TRBJ2-7	TRBV21-1	NA	CASPWTRRSSYEQYF	TGTGCCAGCCCCTGGACCAGGCGAAGCTCCTACGAGCAGTACTTC
TRBD2	TRBJ2-2	TRBV10-3	NA	CAISTGGRNTGELFF	TGTGCCATCAGTACGGGGGGGCGGAACACCGGGGAGCTGTTTTTT
TRBD1	TRBJ1-2	TRBV6-1	medium-sized	CASIKRTGGFGGYTF	TGTGCCAGCATTAAACGGACAGGGGGATTCGGCGGCTACACCTTC
NA	TRBJ1-1	TRBV7-9	once	CASSLMGGRTEAFF	TGTGCCAGCAGCTTAATGGGGGGTAGGACTGAAGCTTTCTTT
TRBD1	TRBJ2-7	TRBV5-1	few	CASSLYRGTSSYEQYF	TGCGCCAGCAGCTTGTACAGGGGGACCTCTTCCTACGAGCAGTACTTC
TRBD1	TRBJ1-2	TRBV6-5	NA	CASSYSGTANYGYTF	TGTGCCAGCAGTTACTCGGGGACAGCTAACTATGGCTACACCTTC
NA	TRBJ2-4	TRBV6-1	medium-sized	CTKDIQYF	TGTACCAAGGACATTCAGTACTTC
TRBD2	TRBJ2-7	TRBV2	NA	CASSGSGLAGSYEQYF	TGTGCCAGCAGTGGGTCGGGACTAGCGGGGTCCTACGAGCAGTACTTC
TRBD1	TRBJ1-6	TRBV6-5	NA	CASSYLSSGQVNSPLHF	TGTGCCAGCAGTTATTTGTCGTCAGGACAGGTCAATTCACCCCTCCACTTT
NA	TRBJ2-2	TRBV7-9	NA	CASIDLGLMNTGELFF	TGTGCCAGCATCGATCTGGGGCTAATGAACACCGGGGAGCTGTTTTTT
NA	TRBJ2-5	TRBV6-1	NA	CASSESGARETQYF	TGTGCCAGCAGTGAATCAGGGGCGCGAGAGACCCAGTACTTC
NA	TRBJ2-7	TRBV5-6	NA	CASSQEYEQYF	TGTGCCAGCAGCCAGGAGTACGAGCAGTACTTC
NA	TRBJ2-6	TRBV16	NA	CASSQDPSPQSGANVLTF	TGTGCCAGCAGCCAAGATCCGAGCCCGCAATCTGGGGCCAACGTCCTGACTTTC
NA	TRBJ1-2	TRBV27	NA	CASSLRGEGRVTF	TGTGCCAGCAGTTTACGCGGAGAAGGGAGGGTCACCTTC
NA	TRBJ1-3	TRBV2	NA	CASSDGAGLSGNTIYF	TGTGCCAGCAGTGACGGCGCAGGTCTTTCTGGAAACACCATATATTTT
NA	TRBJ2-3	TRBV7-2	NA	CASSLMGSLDTDTQYF	TGTGCCAGCAGCTTAATGGGTTCACTAGACACAGATACGCAGTATTTT
NA	TRBJ1-4	TRBV21-1	NA	CASIKGGWTLKTVKLFF	TGTGCCAGCATCAAGGGGGGGTGGACGCTAAAGACGGTAAAACTGTTTTTT
NA	TRBJ1-5	TRBV21-1	NA	CASSGSKAGEDQPQHF	TGTGCCAGCAGCGGGAGTAAGGCAGGGGAGGATCAGCCCCAGCATTTT
NA	TRBJ2-1	TRBV7-2	NA	CASSPGLSSYNEQFF	TGTGCCAGCAGCCCGGGACTCAGCTCCTACAATGAGCAGTTCTTC
TRBD1	TRBJ1-1	TRBV6-1	NA	CATHRQGYTEAFF	TGTGCCACCCACCGACAGGGTTACACTGAAGCTTTCTTT
TRBD1	TRBJ1-2	TRBV27	few	CASSPRQGAIYGYTF	TGTGCCAGCAGTCCCCGACAGGGGGCGATCTATGGCTACACCTTC
TRBD1	TRBJ2-1	TRBV24-1	NA	CATSAADRGPYNEQFF	TGTGCCACCAGTGCCGCGGACAGGGGCCCCTACAATGAGCAGTTCTTC
NA	TRBJ1-5	TRBV20-1	large	CSARQGNSNQPQHF	TGCAGTGCTAGACAGGGGAATAGCAATCAGCCCCAGCATTTT
NA	TRBJ2-2	TRBV27	NA	CASSLRLGELFF	TGTGCCAGCAGTTTAAGGCTCGGGGAGCTGTTTTTT
NA	TRBJ2-2	TRBV27	NA	CAVRRGNSNTGELFF	TGTGCCGTCAGACGGGGGAATTCGAACACCGGGGAGCTGTTTTTT
NA	TRBJ1-5	TRBV6-1	NA	CASKMGDTGNQPQHF	TGTGCCAGCAAGATGGGAGATACGGGCAATCAGCCCCAGCATTTT
NA	TRBJ2-2	TRBV20-1	NA	CSAATRPGVTGELFF	TGCAGTGCCGCGACGCGGCCGGGGGTCACCGGGGAGCTGTTTTTT
TRBD2	TRBJ2-1	TRBV20-1	NA	CSAAKFSGGAGGQFF	TGCAGTGCCGCAAAATTTAGCGGGGGGGCGGGGGGGCAGTTCTTC
TRBD1	TRBJ2-7	TRBV5-1	large	CASSFSSATLTGGITYEQYF	TGCGCCAGCAGCTTCTCCTCGGCCACCTTGACAGGGGGGATAACCTACGAGCAGTACTTC
NA	TRBJ1-5	TRBV20-1	NA	CSARDLGEISNQPQHF	TGCAGTGCTAGAGATTTGGGGGAGATAAGCAATCAGCCCCAGCATTTT
NA	TRBJ2-7	TRBV7-9	NA	CASSPSSYEQYF	TGTGCCAGCAGCCCCAGCAGCTACGAGCAGTACTTC
TRBD1	TRBJ2-1	TRBV20-1	NA	CSADRGRSYNEQFF	TGCAGTGCCGACAGGGGAAGGTCCTACAATGAGCAGTTCTTC
NA	TRBJ1-1	TRBV12-3/TRBV12-4	few	CASSFVGPNTEAFF	TGTGCCAGCAGTTTCGTGGGGCCGAATACTGAAGCTTTCTTT
TRBD2	TRBJ2-5	TRBV20-1	NA	CSARGGGETQYF	TGCAGTGCTAGAGGGGGGGGAGAGACCCAGTACTTC
TRBD1	TRBJ1-2	TRBV12-3/TRBV12-4	NA	CASSKRQGEIYGYTF	TGTGCCAGCAGTAAAAGACAGGGGGAAATCTATGGCTACACCTTC
NA	TRBJ1-1	TRBV7-2	NA	CASSLEVGMNTEAFF	TGTGCCAGCAGCTTAGAGGTGGGAATGAACACTGAAGCTTTCTTT
TRBD1	TRBJ1-2	TRBV7-8	NA	CASSRRDRNYGYTF	TGTGCCAGCAGCCGCCGGGACAGGAACTATGGCTACACCTTC
TRBD1	TRBJ1-6	TRBV30	NA	CAWSVDREFSPLHF	TGTGCCTGGAGTGTCGACAGGGAATTTTCACCCCTCCACTTT
TRBD1	TRBJ1-5	TRBV6-1	NA	CASRPLTGGWGNQPQHF	TGTGCCAGCAGACCCCTGACAGGGGGCTGGGGCAATCAGCCCCAGCATTTT
TRBD2	TRBJ2-1	TRBV10-1	NA	CSSSDWETSRRHEQFF	TGCTCCAGCAGTGATTGGGAGACTAGCAGGAGGCATGAGCAGTTCTTC
TRBD2	TRBJ2-3	TRBV4-1	NA	CASSQDITGGVPDTQYF	TGCGCCAGCAGCCAAGATATAACTGGGGGGGTCCCAGATACGCAGTATTTT
NA	TRBJ1-6	TRBV6-1	few	CASSEPGFNSPLHF	TGTGCCAGCAGTGAACCGGGTTTTAATTCACCCCTCCACTTT
NA	TRBJ2-2	TRBV15	NA	CATSRDRRAGELFF	TGTGCCACCAGCAGAGATAGGAGAGCCGGGGAGCTGTTTTTT
NA	TRBJ1-1	TRBV24-1	NA	CATRTALNTEAFF	TGTGCCACCAGAACAGCTTTGAACACTGAAGCTTTCTTT
TRBD1	TRBJ2-5	TRBV10-3	NA	CAISEGGAQETQYF	TGTGCCATCAGTGAAGGGGGCGCCCAAGAGACCCAGTACTTC
TRBD1	TRBJ1-2	TRBV7-9	few	CASSLTGVNYGYTF	TGTGCCAGCAGCTTAACAGGGGTTAACTATGGCTACACCTTC
NA	TRBJ2-4	TRBV6-5	NA	CASSSQGDLNIQYF	TGTGCCAGCAGTTCCCAGGGGGACTTAAACATTCAGTACTTC
NA	TRBJ1-1	TRBV27	NA	CASSQTAQNTEAFF	TGTGCCAGCAGTCAGACAGCCCAGAACACTGAAGCTTTCTTT
TRBD1	TRBJ1-1	TRBV27	NA	CASSSGQGRTHKTEAFF	TGTGCCAGCAGTTCAGGACAGGGGCGTACTCACAAGACTGAAGCTTTCTTT
TRBD1	TRBJ1-2	TRBV20-1	NA	CSARDTLRGPGGYTF	TGCAGTGCTAGAGATACGTTGAGGGGGCCGGGAGGCTACACCTTC